The clone carrying this T cell receptor (beta chain) has a count of ten or more. The antigen remains undetermined. This sample is part of a study of T cells in Graves' hyperthyroidism and ophthalmopathy. The source material, RNA transcripts, was used to amplify TCR beta CDR3 regions. The HTBI set primed first-round TCR CDR3 RT-PCR. TCRdb re-derived calls from the multiplex PCR reads in MiXCR, one entry per CDR3 protein. The sample records a few hundred thousand distinct CDR3 sequences, 15% being singletons. Criteria for exclusion of patients were uncontrolled infection, other autoimmune disease, pregnancy or lactation. In making diagnoses, clinical symptoms, serum thyroxine and TRAb, thyroid ultrasound and orbital computed tomography were all used. Germline V gene data show CDR1 as MDHEN and CDR2 as SYDVKM. V was shortened by 6 bases and J by 1 base, with 6 bases between the two germline ends. The CDR3 runs to 12 residues.

General study results and limits: The blood repertoire included most of the expanded thyroid clonotypes above 0.001.

The receptor was derived from a woman aged 55-69 years with Graves' ophthalmopathy. The sequenced material came from blood. The chain uses TRBV28 and TRBJ1-2; D call uncertain. The CDR3 sequence is CASRDFNYGYTF. DNA of the CDR3: TGTGCCAGCAGGGATTTTAACTATGGCTACACCTTC.